What follows are 28 T cell receptor beta chains derived from one specimen sequenced in a study of blood T cell repertoires in COVID-19. Sequencing was performed with immunoSEQ multiplex PCR; in TCRdb, only in-frame clones are kept and a portion is missing. The data contain roughly 66,000 clones, around 82% of them singletons. Source material: peripheral blood. These receptors originate from a woman aged 55-70 years with acute or convalescent COVID-19.

This chain joins TRBV9 and TRBJ2-5; TRBD2 matches at 11 bases. This CDR3 has 16 amino acids. Germline V gives CDR1 SGDLS, CDR2 YYNGEE. V lost 2 bases to trimming and J lost 2 bases; unmatched junction nucleotides: 5. The CDR3, as DNA: TGTGCCAGCAGCGTCGGTAGCGGGGGGGGACAAGAGACCCAGTACTTC. Amino acid sequence: CASSVGSGGGQETQYF.

This clone was recorded a few times. The genes are TRBV6-5 and TRBJ1-2; TRBD1 is a possible D gene (5 bases). CDR3 length: 15 residues. Germline V CDR1 and CDR2: MNHEY, SVGAGI. The ends were cut back, 5 bases at V and 5 bases at J, with 18 bases in the middle. The CDR3 DNA follows: TGTGCCAGCAGTCTCGGCAGGGTTGGGGTGTATGGCTACACCTTC. Its protein is CASSLGRVGVYGYTF.

This clone was counted once. CDR3: CASSSSSVLGSGELFF. The CDR3 DNA reads TGTGCCAGCAGCTCCTCTAGCGTTCTCGGCTCCGGGGAGCTGTTTTTT. The chain joins TRBV7-9 to TRBJ2-2; D might be TRBD2 (6 bases). V shed 4 bases and J shed 6 bases, with 18 bases lying between them. CDR1 is SEHNR and CDR2 is FQNEAQ in the germline V gene (reference sequence). The CDR3 is 16 residues long.

A single count supports this clone. Here the CDR3 DNA reads TGTGCCAGCAGTTCACAGGGGGACGAAAAACTGTTTTTT. It translates to CASSSQGDEKLFF. This chain links TRBV6-5 with TRBJ1-4, with 8 bases fitting TRBD1. Germline V gene sequence: CDR1 MNHEY, CDR2 SVGAGI. V lost 4 bases and J lost 8; bases outside the gene matches: 3. The CDR3 is 13 amino acids.

The J gene is TRBJ1-3, the V gene TRBV9; D not resolved. The germline gives CDR1 SGDLS, CDR2 YYNGEE. CDR3 length: 14 residues. V lost 3 bases to trimming and J lost 0 bases, with 7 bases between them. The CDR3 region is CASSAQSSGNTIYF. Here the CDR3 DNA reads TGTGCCAGCAGCGCTCAGTCCTCTGGAAACACCATATATTTT.

The chain links TRBV6-1 to TRBJ2-3; TRBD1 agrees at 8 bases. Germline V CDR1 and CDR2: MNHNS, SASEGT. The CDR3 is made up of 18 amino acids. The V and J ends lost 2 bases and 5 bases, in that order; junction bases with no gene match: 15. CDR3 region: CASSESAGGAGFVDTQYF. As DNA, the CDR3 is TGTGCCAGCAGTGAAAGCGCAGGGGGCGCGGGGTTTGTAGATACGCAGTATTTT.

V gene TRBV18 combines with J gene TRBJ1-1, with D possibly TRBD1 on 5 matching bases. The germline V gene encodes CDR1 KGHSH and CDR2 LQKENI. The CDR3 contains 15 residues. The germline V and J ends were trimmed by 6 bases and 7 bases, with 21 bases remaining between them. The CDR3 coding sequence is TGTGCCAGCTCCCCAGATGCAGGGATTTATGGTGAAGCTTTCTTT. This gives the protein CASSPDAGIYGEAFF.

The rearrangement uses TRBV29-1 and TRBJ1-3, with 7 positions matching TRBD1. The CDR3 covers 16 residues. Germline-derived CDR1 and CDR2 are SQVTM and ANQGSEA. V trimming: 5 bases; J trimming: 0 bases; junction bases outside the gene matches: 10. The CDR3 nucleotides are TGCAGCGTTACCGAGGGGGCCCTGTACTCTGGAAACACCATATATTTT. It specifies CSVTEGALYSGNTIYF.

V usage is TRBV16 and J usage is TRBJ1-2; 9 nucleotides agree with TRBD1. From germline, CDR1 is KGHSY and CDR2 FQNENV. Trimming removed 0 bases from V and 6 bases from J; junction bases left unmatched: 5. The CDR3 has 15 residues. The CDR3 coding sequence is TGTGCCAGCAGCCAATCCGGGACAGGGAAGGATGGCTACACCTTC. Its translation is CASSQSGTGKDGYTF. Looking up the rest from reference TRBV16 and TRBJ1-2 gives the full variable domain: GEEVAQTPKHLVRGEGQKAKLYCAPIKGHSYVFWYQQVLKNEFKFLISFQNENVFDETGMPKERFSAKCLPNSPCSLEIQATKLEDSAVYFCASSQSGTGKDGYTFGSGTRLTVV.

The rearrangement joins TRBV12-3 or TRBV12-4 to TRBJ2-2; 7 nucleotides match TRBD1. The ends lost 6 bases at V and 8 bases at J; junction bases unmatched: 6. This CDR3 comprises 13 residues. The CDR3, as DNA: TGTGCCAGCAGGCGACAGGGCTCGGGGGAGCTGTTTTTT. Encoded protein: CASRRQGSGELFF.

The J gene is TRBJ2-7, the V gene TRBV19; D may be TRBD2 (6 bases). Germline V gene lookup returns CDR1 LNHDA and CDR2 SQIVND (reference sequence). CDR3 size: 17 residues. V shed 5 bases and J shed 0 bases, with 20 bases lying between them. CDR3 nucleotide sequence: TGTGCCAGTAGTTTACGCCTAGGGACTGACATCTCCTACGAGCAGTACTTC. It specifies CASSLRLGTDISYEQYF.

The V gene is TRBV9, the J gene TRBJ1-3, with D uncertain. This CDR3 comprises 15 residues. V gave up 3 bases and J gave up 4 bases, with 14 bases separating them. Germline V gene sequence: CDR1 SGDLS, CDR2 YYNGEE. CDR3 coding DNA: TGTGCCAGCAGCGAGGTCGTTACAGCCGGAAACACCATATATTTT. Encoded protein: CASSEVVTAGNTIYF.

The rearrangement joins TRBV27 to TRBJ1-5; 8 bases map to TRBD1. V dropped 4 bases and J dropped 6; count of bases not matched to a gene: 2. From germline, CDR1 is MNHEY and CDR2 SMNVEV (reference sequence). The CDR3 length is 13 residues. The DNA of the CDR3 is TGTGCCAGCAGTTGGACAGGGCTTCAGCCCCAGCATTTT. Amino acids: CASSWTGLQPQHF.

This clone occurred once. The chain is built from TRBV6-1 and TRBJ1-3; 7 bases are a match to TRBD1. The germline gives CDR1 MNHNS, CDR2 SASEGT. The length of the CDR3 is 16 residues. J gave up 0 bases and V 4 bases, and 6 bases lay outside the gene matches. As DNA, the CDR3 is TGTGCCAGCAGTGGGGGACAGTACCACTCTGGAAACACCATATATTTT. This encodes CASSGGQYHSGNTIYF.

V is TRBV27 and J is TRBJ1-5; a weak D match, TRBD1 (5 bases). The CDR3 totals 17 residues. The V end lost 9 bases, the J end lost 1 base, and 22 bases lay between the germline ends. Germline values: CDR1 MNHEY, CDR2 SMNVEV (reference sequence). The CDR3 region has the DNA TGTGCCAGTTTAGCCAAAGACAGCTCCGGGAGCAATCAGCCCCAGCATTTT. Translation gives CASLAKDSSGSNQPQHF.

This clone has just one count. This chain links TRBV6-1 with TRBJ1-5; the match to TRBD1 covers 7 bases. V trimming: 4 bases; J trimming: 3 bases; junction bases outside the gene matches: 12. CDR1 is MNHNS, CDR2 SASEGT, per germline. This CDR3 region has 17 residues. The CDR3 DNA follows: TGTGCCAGCAGTGTCGCCTGGACAGGACCTCCCAATCAGCCCCAGCATTTT. It specifies CASSVAWTGPPNQPQHF.

This clone occurred a few times. The chain carries TRBV7-3 and TRBJ1-3, with no clear D. This CDR3 contains 13 residues. V lost 1 base and J 4 bases, leaving 5 bases between the germline ends. Germline V gives CDR1 SGHTA, CDR2 FQGTGA. CDR3 loop: CASSLKPGNTIYF. As DNA, the CDR3 is TGTGCCAGCAGCTTAAAGCCGGGAAACACCATATATTTT.

This CDR3 reads CASSSKSTSGGSSNTGELFF. For the CDR3, the DNA is TGCGCCAGCAGCTCGAAGTCGACTAGCGGGGGGTCCTCTAACACCGGGGAGCTGTTTTTT. V is TRBV5-1 and J is TRBJ2-2, with TRBD2 identical over 13 bases. Germline lookup yields CDR1 SGHRS and CDR2 YFSETQ. V lost 3 bases, J lost 2 bases, and 13 bases stayed unmatched. The CDR3 extends over 20 amino acids.

The chain recombines TRBV2 with TRBJ2-3; D uncertain. With 2 bases removed from V and 5 bases from J, the gap between germline ends came to 8 bases. This CDR3 has 13 amino acids. Germline assignment: CDR1 SNHLY and CDR2 FYNNEI. CDR3 sequence reads: CASSELGRDTQYF. CDR3 nucleotides: TGTGCCAGCAGTGAACTAGGTAGAGATACGCAGTATTTT.

The rearrangement joins TRBV7-9 to TRBJ1-3, with D perhaps matching TRBD1 (6 bases). V was shortened by 5 bases and J by 0 bases, with 14 bases between the two germline ends. The CDR3 consists of 16 residues. Per the germline V gene, CDR1 is SEHNR and CDR2 is FQNEAQ (reference sequence). This CDR3 is CASSRWDIFSGNTIYF. The CDR3 DNA reads TGTGCCAGCAGCCGTTGGGACATCTTCTCTGGAAACACCATATATTTT.

The chain employs TRBV4-2 and TRBJ1-2; 7 bases match TRBD1. This CDR3 region has 15 residues. Germline values: CDR1 LGHNA, CDR2 YNFKEQ. V shed 4 bases and J 4 bases; nucleotides not matched to a gene: 9. The CDR3 DNA reads as TGTGCCAGCAGCCCCATTGAGGGGGCTGGCTATGGCTACACCTTC. Its protein is CASSPIEGAGYGYTF.

The chain joins TRBV5-1 to TRBJ2-7; the match to TRBD1 covers 11 bases. CDR1 and CDR2 (germline): SGHRS, YFSETQ. There are 14 residues in the CDR3. Trimming removed 4 bases from V and 4 bases from J; junction bases left unmatched: 4. CDR3 sequence (DNA): TGCGCCAGCAGCCCGGACAGGGGGCGATACGAGCAGTACTTC. It translates to CASSPDRGRYEQYF. Variable domain in full (rest from reference TRBV5-1 and TRBJ2-7): KAGVTQTPRYLIKTRGQQVTLSCSPISGHRSVSWYQQTPGQGLQFLFEYFSETQRNKGNFPGRFSGRQFSNSRSEMNVSTLELGDSALYLCASSPDRGRYEQYFGPGTRLTVT.

The rearrangement joins TRBV18 to TRBJ1-5; the D gene is possibly TRBD1 (5 bases). This CDR3 spans 16 amino acids. The V gene's germline CDR1 is KGHSH and CDR2 LQKENI. The V gene lost 1 base and the J gene lost 3 bases, with 13 bases spanning the gap. The CDR3 sequence is CASSPLGQGFNQPQHF. In nucleotides, the CDR3 is TGTGCCAGCTCACCACTTGGTCAGGGATTCAATCAGCCCCAGCATTTT.

The chain carries TRBV5-1 and TRBJ1-1, with D possibly TRBD1 on 6 matching bases. V lost 7 bases, J lost 0 bases, and 10 bases lay in between. This CDR3 region has 13 residues. Per germline, CDR1 SGHRS and CDR2 YFSETQ. The chain's CDR3 is CASAGGLNTEAFF. DNA for the CDR3: TGCGCCAGCGCCGGGGGGCTGAACACTGAAGCTTTCTTT.

The genes are TRBV18 and TRBJ2-7; perhaps TRBD1 as D (6 bases). Germline CDR1 KGHSH, CDR2 LQKENI. Trimming took 0 bases from V and 2 from J, leaving 8 bases between them. The CDR3 extends over 14 amino acids. DNA of the CDR3: TGTGCCAGCTCACCACCGGGACACCCCTACGAGCAGTACTTC. Translation gives CASSPPGHPYEQYF.

This clone was seen more than once but under ten times. Other DNA sequences from this sample encode an identical CDR3 as well. The V call is TRBV19, the J call TRBJ1-5; TRBD1 agrees at 8 bases. The CDR3 runs to 16 residues. V lost 1 base, J lost 4 bases, and 6 bases stayed unmatched. Germline values: CDR1 LNHDA, CDR2 SQIVND (reference sequence). CDR3 in amino acids: CASSIVHRGSNQPQHF. In DNA form, the CDR3 reads TGTGCCAGTAGTATAGTACACAGGGGGTCGAATCAGCCCCAGCATTTT.

The J gene is TRBJ2-7, the V gene TRBV20-1; D not certain. This CDR3 has 11 amino acids. Trimming shortened V by 3 bases and J by 3 bases, and 6 bases separated the two germline ends. Germline V gene lookup returns CDR1 DFQATT and CDR2 SNEGSKA (reference sequence). This chain's CDR3 is CSASYGYEQYF. As DNA, the CDR3 is TGCAGTGCTAGTTACGGCTACGAGCAGTACTTC.

The chain links TRBV9 to TRBJ2-7, with TRBD2 matching 7 bases. V shed 4 bases, J shed 3 bases, and the junction held 7 bases outside the gene matches. Germline loops: CDR1 SGDLS, CDR2 YYNGEE. The CDR3 totals 14 residues. The CDR3 is CASSPRAGNYEQYF. CDR3 nucleotides: TGTGCCAGCAGCCCTCGAGCGGGGAACTACGAGCAGTACTTC. Using reference TRBV9 and TRBJ2-7 for the parts outside the CDR3, the full variable domain is DSGVTQTPKHLITATGQRVTLRCSPRSGDLSVYWYQQSLDQGLQFLIQYYNGEERAKGNILERFSAQQFPDLHSELNLSSLELGDSALYFCASSPRAGNYEQYFGPGTRLTVT.